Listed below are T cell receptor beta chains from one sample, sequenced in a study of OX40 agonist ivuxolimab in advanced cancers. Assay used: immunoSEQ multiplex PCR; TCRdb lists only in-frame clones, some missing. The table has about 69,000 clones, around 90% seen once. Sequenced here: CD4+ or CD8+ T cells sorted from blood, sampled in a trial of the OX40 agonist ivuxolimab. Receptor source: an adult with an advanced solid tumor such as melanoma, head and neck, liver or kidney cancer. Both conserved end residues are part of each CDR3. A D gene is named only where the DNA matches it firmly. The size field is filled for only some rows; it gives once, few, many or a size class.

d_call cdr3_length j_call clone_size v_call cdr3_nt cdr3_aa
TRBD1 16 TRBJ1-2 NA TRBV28 TGTGCCAGCAGTTCTCCTACCGGGACAGGCGTGGAAGGCTACACCTTC CASSSPTGTGVEGYTF
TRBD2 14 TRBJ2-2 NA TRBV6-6 TGTGCCAGCTGCGGGGGGCGAAACACCGGGGAGCTGTTTTTT CASCGGRNTGELFF
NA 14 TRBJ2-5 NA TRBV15 TGTGCCACCAGCAGAGTAGGGACGGGAGAGACCCAGTACTTC CATSRVGTGETQYF
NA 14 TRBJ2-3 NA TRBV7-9 TGTGCCAGCAGCTTATATGGGACAACAGATACGCAGTATTTT CASSLYGTTDTQYF
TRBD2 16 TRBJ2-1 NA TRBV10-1 TGCGCCAGCAGTAGTGGAGCGGGGACCTCCTACAATGAGCAGTTCTTC CASSSGAGTSYNEQFF
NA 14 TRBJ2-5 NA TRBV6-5 TGTGCCAGCAGTTACCGGGGGCCCCAAGAGACCCAGTACTTC CASSYRGPQETQYF
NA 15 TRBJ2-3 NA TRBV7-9 TGTGCCAGCAGCTTAGTCGGTCAAAATATTGATACGCAGTATTTT CASSLVGQNIDTQYF
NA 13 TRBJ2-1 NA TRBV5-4 TGTGCCAGCAGCTTCGATAAGGTCGGGAAGCAGTTCTTC CASSFDKVGKQFF
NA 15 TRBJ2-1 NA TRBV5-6 TGTGCCAGCAGCTTCATCAGGAGCTCCTACAATGAGCAGTTCTTC CASSFIRSSYNEQFF
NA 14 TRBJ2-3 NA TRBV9 TGTGCCAGCAGCGTAGACACCAGGGGTATTGCGCAGTATTTT CASSVDTRGIAQYF
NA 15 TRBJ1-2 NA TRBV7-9 TGTGCCAGCAGCTTAGCCGGGAGGGGGTCCTATGGCTACACCTTC CASSLAGRGSYGYTF
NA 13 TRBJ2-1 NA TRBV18 TGTGCCAGCTCACCATTAGGGTACAATGAGCAGTTCTTC CASSPLGYNEQFF
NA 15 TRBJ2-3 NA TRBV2 TGTGCCAGCAGTACCGACAGGTATAGCACAGATACGCAGTATTTT CASSTDRYSTDTQYF
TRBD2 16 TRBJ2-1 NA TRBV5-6 TGTGCCAGCAGCTGGGGACTAGCGGGTTCCTACAATGAGCAGTTCTTC CASSWGLAGSYNEQFF
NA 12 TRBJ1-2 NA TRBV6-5 TGTGCCAGCAGGTCCGCAGTCTATGGCTACACCTTC CASRSAVYGYTF
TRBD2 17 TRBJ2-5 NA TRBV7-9 TGTGCCAGCATCGAGAGTAGCGGGAAGCCGTACCAAGAGACCCAGTACTTC CASIESSGKPYQETQYF
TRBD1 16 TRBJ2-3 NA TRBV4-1 TGCGCCAGCAGCCAATCCTCAGGGGGCCGTGCAGATACGCAGTATTTT CASSQSSGGRADTQYF
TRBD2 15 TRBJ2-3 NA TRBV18 TGTGCCAGCTCGCCTCTAGCGGGAGTGCTAGATACGCAGTATTTT CASSPLAGVLDTQYF
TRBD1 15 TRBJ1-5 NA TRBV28 TGTGCCAGCGGTACTGGGACAGGGAGCAATCAGCCCCAGCATTTT CASGTGTGSNQPQHF
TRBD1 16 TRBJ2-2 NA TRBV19 TGTGCCAGTAGTCTCCGGACAGGCTCGAACACCGGGGAGCTGTTTTTT CASSLRTGSNTGELFF
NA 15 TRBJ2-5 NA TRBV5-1 TGCGCCAGCAGCTTGGAGTGGCAGACCGGCGAGACCCAGTACTTC CASSLEWQTGETQYF
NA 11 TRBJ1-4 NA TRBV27 TGTGCCAGCAGAGGAGTGGAAAAACTGTTTTTT CASRGVEKLFF
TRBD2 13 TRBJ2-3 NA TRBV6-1 TGTGCCAGCAGTGGGGGACTAGTGGGATCGCAGTATTTT CASSGGLVGSQYF
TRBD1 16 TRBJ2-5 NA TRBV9 TGTGCCAGCAGCGTCCGGGACAGGGGCTATGGGGAGACCCAGTACTTC CASSVRDRGYGETQYF
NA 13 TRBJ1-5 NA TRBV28 TGTGCCAGCAGCCTAGGGGGTAGTCAGCCCCAGCATTTT CASSLGGSQPQHF
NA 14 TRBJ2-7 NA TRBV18 TGTGCCAGCTCACCCGAACAGGGTATCTACGAGCAGTACTTC CASSPEQGIYEQYF
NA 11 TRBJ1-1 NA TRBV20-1 TGCAGTGGACGGCTGAACACTGAAGCTTTCTTT CSGRLNTEAFF
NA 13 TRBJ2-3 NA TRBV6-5 TGTGCCAGCAGGATGGTGGGGACAGATACGCAGTATTTT CASRMVGTDTQYF
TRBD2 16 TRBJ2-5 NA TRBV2 TGTGCCAGCAGTGAAAAGGGACTAGCGGGTCGGGAGACCCAGTACTTC CASSEKGLAGRETQYF
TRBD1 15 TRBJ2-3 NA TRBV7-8 TGTGCCAGCAGCTACAGGGGGCGCTCGGTAGATACGCAGTATTTT CASSYRGRSVDTQYF
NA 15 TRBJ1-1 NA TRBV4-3 TGCGCCAGCAGCCAAGGGTTTGGGGGGCATGGTGAAGCTTTCTTT CASSQGFGGHGEAFF
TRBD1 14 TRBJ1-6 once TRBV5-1 TGCGCCAGCGGACCGAGACAGGGCGGCTCACCCCTCCACTTT CASGPRQGGSPLHF
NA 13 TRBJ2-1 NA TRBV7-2 TGTGCCAGCAGCTTAGTGCCTAGCAATGAGCAGTTCTTC CASSLVPSNEQFF
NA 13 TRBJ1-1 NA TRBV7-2 TGTGCCAGCAGACTTGACAGAAACACTGAAGCTTTCTTT CASRLDRNTEAFF
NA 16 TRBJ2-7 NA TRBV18 TGTGCCAGCTCACCGGCTTCGCTGTCCCGGGGGTACGAGCAGTACTTC CASSPASLSRGYEQYF
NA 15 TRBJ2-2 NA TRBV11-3 TGTGCCAGCAGCTTAAGTGGGAGTGAGACCGGGGAGCTGTTTTTT CASSLSGSETGELFF
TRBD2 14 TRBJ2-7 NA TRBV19 TGTGCCAGTACTTGGACTAGCGGTTCCTACGAGCAGTACTTC CASTWTSGSYEQYF
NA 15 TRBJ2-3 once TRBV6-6 TGTGCCAGCAGTTACTCGGGGACTCAGACAGATACGCAGTATTTT CASSYSGTQTDTQYF
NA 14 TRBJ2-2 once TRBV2 TGTGCCAGCAGGGGGGACTCGAACACCGGGGAGCTGTTTTTT CASRGDSNTGELFF
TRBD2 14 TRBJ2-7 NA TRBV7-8 TGTGCCAGCAGCCCTGGGGGGGGGAACTACGAGCAGTACTTC CASSPGGGNYEQYF
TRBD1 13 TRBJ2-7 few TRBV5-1 TGCGCCAGCAGCCAGGGACAGGGAGGCGAGCAGTACTTC CASSQGQGGEQYF
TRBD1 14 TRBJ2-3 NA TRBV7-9 TGTGCCAGCAGCGCCCGACAGGGGACAGATACGCAGTATTTT CASSARQGTDTQYF
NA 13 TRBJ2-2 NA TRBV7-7 TGTGCTAGCAGCTTGCGGTACACCGGGGAGCTGTTTTTT CASSLRYTGELFF
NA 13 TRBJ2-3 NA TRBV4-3 TGCGCCAGCAGCCAAGTAGAGGGTGATACGCAGTATTTT CASSQVEGDTQYF
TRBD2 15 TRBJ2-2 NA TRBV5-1 TGCGCCAGCAGCTTCAGCGGGAGTCGGACCGGGGAGCTGTTTTTT CASSFSGSRTGELFF
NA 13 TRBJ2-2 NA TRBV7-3 TGTGCCAGCAGTCCTAATAGGCGTGGGGAGCTGTTTTTT CASSPNRRGELFF
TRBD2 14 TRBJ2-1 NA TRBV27 TGTGCCATCAGGAGGACTAGCTCCTACAATGAGCAGTTCTTC CAIRRTSSYNEQFF
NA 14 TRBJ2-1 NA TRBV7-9 TGTGCCACGACACGGGTAGGAGCCTACAATGAGCAGTTCTTC CATTRVGAYNEQFF